This T cell receptor beta chain was captured in a study of cytomegalovirus exposure and HLA in healthy donors. For this clone: Its specificity is unknown.

Trimming took 3 bases from V and 2 from J; bases not matched to a gene: 3. This CDR3 is built from 15 residues. The V gene's germline CDR1 is SGHTA and CDR2 FQGNSA. The study, taken as a whole, reports: Cytomegalovirus-associated status was assigned to about 180 TCR beta chains.

A multiplex PCR was run with 60 Vbeta primers and 13 Jbeta primers. The repertoire was sequenced with immunoSEQ multiplex PCR; TCRdb's copy has only in-frame clones and lacks some. This sample has some 120,000 clones, with around three quarters found just once. The sequenced sample was PBMCs. The V and J genes are TRBV7-2 and TRBJ2-7; the match to TRBD2 covers 11 bases. This receptor was identified in a man aged 30 to 39 in good health and CMV-seropositive. The CDR3 DNA sequence: TGTGCCAGCAGCTTGCGTAGCGGGGGGGCCTACGAGCAGTACTTC. Its protein is CASSLRSGGAYEQYF.